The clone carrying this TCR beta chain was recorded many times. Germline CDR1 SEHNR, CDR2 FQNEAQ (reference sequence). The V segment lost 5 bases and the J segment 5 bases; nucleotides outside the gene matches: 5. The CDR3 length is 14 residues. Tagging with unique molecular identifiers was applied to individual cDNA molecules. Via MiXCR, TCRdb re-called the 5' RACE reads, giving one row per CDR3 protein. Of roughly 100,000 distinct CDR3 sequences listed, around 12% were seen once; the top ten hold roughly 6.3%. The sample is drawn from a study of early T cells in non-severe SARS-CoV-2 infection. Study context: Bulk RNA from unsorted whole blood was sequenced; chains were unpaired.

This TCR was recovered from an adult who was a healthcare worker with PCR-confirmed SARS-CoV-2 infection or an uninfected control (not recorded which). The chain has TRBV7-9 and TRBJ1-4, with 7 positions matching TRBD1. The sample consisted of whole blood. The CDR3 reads CASSRTGKNEKLFF. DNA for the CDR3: TGTGCCAGCAGCCGGACAGGCAAGAATGAAAAACTGTTTTTT.